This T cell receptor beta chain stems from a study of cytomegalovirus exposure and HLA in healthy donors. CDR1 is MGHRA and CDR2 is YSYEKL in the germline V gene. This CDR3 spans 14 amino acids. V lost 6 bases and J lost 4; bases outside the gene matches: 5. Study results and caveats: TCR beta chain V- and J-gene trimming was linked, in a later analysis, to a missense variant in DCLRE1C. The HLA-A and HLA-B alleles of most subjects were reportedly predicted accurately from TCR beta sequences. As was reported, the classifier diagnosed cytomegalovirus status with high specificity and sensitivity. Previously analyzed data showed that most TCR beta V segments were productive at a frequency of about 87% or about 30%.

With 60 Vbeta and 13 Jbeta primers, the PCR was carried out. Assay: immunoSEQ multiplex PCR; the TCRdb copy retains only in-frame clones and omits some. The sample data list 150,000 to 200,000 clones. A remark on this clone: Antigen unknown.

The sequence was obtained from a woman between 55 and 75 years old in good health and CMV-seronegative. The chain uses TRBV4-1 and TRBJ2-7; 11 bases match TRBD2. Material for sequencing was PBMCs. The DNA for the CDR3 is TGCGCCAGCAGGTTGGGACTAGCGGCTTACGAGCAGTACTTC. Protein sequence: CASRLGLAAYEQYF.